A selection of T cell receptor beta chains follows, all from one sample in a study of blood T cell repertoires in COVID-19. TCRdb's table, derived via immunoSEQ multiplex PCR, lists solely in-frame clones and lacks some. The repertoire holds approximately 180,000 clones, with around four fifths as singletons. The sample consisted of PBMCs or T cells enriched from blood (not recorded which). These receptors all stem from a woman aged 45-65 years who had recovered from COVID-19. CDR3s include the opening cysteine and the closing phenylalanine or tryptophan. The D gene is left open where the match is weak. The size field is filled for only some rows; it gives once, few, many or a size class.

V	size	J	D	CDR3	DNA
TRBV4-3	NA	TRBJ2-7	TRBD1	CASSQVGDSLYEQYF	TGCGCCAGCAGCCAAGTCGGGGACAGCCTTTACGAGCAGTACTTC
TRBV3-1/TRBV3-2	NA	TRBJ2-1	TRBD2	CASSPFGGRSSYNEQFF	TGTGCCAGCAGCCCCTTTGGCGGGAGGAGCTCCTACAATGAGCAGTTCTTC
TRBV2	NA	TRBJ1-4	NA	CASSEVGLTNEKLFF	TGTGCCAGCAGTGAGGTGGGGCTAACTAATGAAAAACTGTTTTTT
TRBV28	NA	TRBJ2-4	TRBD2	CASSSPPGLSGRRGLAKNIQYF	TGTGCCAGCAGTTCCCCGCCAGGACTTAGCGGGAGACGGGGCCTAGCCAAAAACATTCAGTACTTC
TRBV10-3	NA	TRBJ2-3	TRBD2	CAISEERERTDTQYF	TGTGCCATCAGTGAGGAGCGGGAGCGGACAGATACGCAGTATTTT
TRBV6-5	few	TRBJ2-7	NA	CASTKHGVYEQYF	TGTGCCAGCACAAAACACGGGGTCTACGAGCAGTACTTC
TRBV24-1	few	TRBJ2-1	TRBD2	CATRAGGSPGNEQFF	TGTGCCACCAGGGCGGGCGGGAGTCCGGGCAATGAGCAGTTCTTC
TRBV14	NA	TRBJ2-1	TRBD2	CASSRPGLAIYNEQFF	TGTGCCAGCAGCCGACCGGGACTAGCGATCTACAATGAGCAGTTCTTC
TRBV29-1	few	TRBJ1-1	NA	CSVEVVTGMHTEAFF	TGCAGCGTTGAAGTTGTCACAGGGATGCACACTGAAGCTTTCTTT
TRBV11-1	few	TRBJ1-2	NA	CASSFGGVGGYTF	TGTGCCAGCAGCTTTGGGGGCGTCGGAGGCTACACCTTC
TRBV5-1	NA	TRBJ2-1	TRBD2	CASSTASGGHEQFF	TGCGCCAGCAGCACAGCTAGCGGAGGCCATGAGCAGTTCTTC
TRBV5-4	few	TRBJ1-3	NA	CASSFGGLISGNTIYF	TGTGCCAGCAGCTTCGGGGGGCTAATTTCTGGAAACACCATATATTTT
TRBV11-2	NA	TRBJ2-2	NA	CASSPSGTGELFF	TGTGCCAGCAGCCCCTCGGGCACCGGGGAGCTGTTTTTT
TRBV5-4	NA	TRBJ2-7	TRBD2	CASSLGREGIYEQYF	TGTGCCAGCAGCTTGGGGCGGGAGGGCATCTACGAGCAGTACTTC
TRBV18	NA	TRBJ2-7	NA	CASSRGGVSYEQYF	TGTGCCAGCTCGCGCGGGGGCGTCTCCTACGAGCAGTACTTC
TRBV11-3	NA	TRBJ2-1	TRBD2	CASSLVAGGRNEQFF	TGTGCCAGCAGCTTAGTAGCGGGAGGGCGGAATGAGCAGTTCTTC
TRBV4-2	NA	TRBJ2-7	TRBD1	CASSRDRGPSYEQYF	TGTGCCAGCAGCCGGGACAGGGGACCTAGCTACGAGCAGTACTTC
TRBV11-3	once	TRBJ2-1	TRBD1	CASSSQGVYNEQFF	TGTGCCAGCAGCTCACAGGGGGTCTACAATGAGCAGTTCTTC
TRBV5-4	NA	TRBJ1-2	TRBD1	CASSPTGTGGNYGYTF	TGTGCCAGCAGTCCGACTGGGACAGGGGGCAACTATGGCTACACCTTC
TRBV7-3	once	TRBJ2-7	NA	CASSLSSQSSYEQYF	TGTGCCAGCAGCTTAAGCTCACAGTCCTCCTACGAGCAGTACTTC
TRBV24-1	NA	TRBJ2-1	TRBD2	CATSDLASGGAYNEQFF	TGTGCCACCAGTGATTTAGCTAGCGGTGGGGCCTACAATGAGCAGTTCTTC
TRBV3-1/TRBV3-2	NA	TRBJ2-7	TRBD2	CASSQPGLAPSSYEQYF	TGTGCCAGCAGCCAACCAGGACTAGCGCCAAGCTCCTACGAGCAGTACTTC
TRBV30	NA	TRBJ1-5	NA	CAWSVNGEFSNQPQHF	TGTGCCTGGAGTGTCAACGGGGAGTTTAGCAATCAGCCCCAGCATTTT
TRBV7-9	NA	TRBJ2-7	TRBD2	CASSLVLGGWDEQYF	TGTGCCAGCAGCTTAGTTCTGGGAGGGTGGGACGAGCAGTACTTC
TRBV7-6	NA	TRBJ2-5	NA	CASSLTLQETQYF	TGTGCCAGCAGCCTGACACTTCAAGAGACCCAGTACTTC
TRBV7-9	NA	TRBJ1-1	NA	CASSLAGVNTEAFF	TGTGCCAGCAGCTTAGCAGGAGTGAACACTGAAGCTTTCTTT
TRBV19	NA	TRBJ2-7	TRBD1	CASSSGQGAYEQYF	TGTGCCAGTAGTAGTGGACAGGGGGCCTACGAGCAGTACTTC